This entry lists 14 T cell receptor beta chains sequenced from one sample in a study of T cells in Graves' hyperthyroidism and ophthalmopathy (dated 2019 in TCRdb). Library prep was done by multiplex PCR. Instrument on record: Illumina HiSeq 2000. The TCR beta CDR3 regions were amplified from the RNA transcripts. A first-round RT-PCR of the TCR CDR3 used the HTBI primer set with the Qiagen OneStep RT-PCR kit. Using fastp at Q25 and MiXCR, TCRdb reprocessed the public reads and kept productive beta chains. A single entry per CDR3 protein holds the most common genes and DNA from its merged rows. In all, the sample holds approximately 410,000 distinct CDR3 sequences, and approximately 15% of those were seen once. Approximately 5.3% of the sample is in the top ten clones. Sequencing input: blood. Receptors were obtained from a woman aged 18-30 years with Graves' hyperthyroidism.

This rearrangement joins TRBV29-1 to TRBJ2-5; a weak D match, TRBD2 (5 bases). V lost 4 bases and J lost 5, with 8 bases in between. This CDR3 has 11 amino acids. Germline-derived CDR1 and CDR2 are SQVTM and ANQGSEA. CDR3 bases: TGCAGCGTTGGATGGAGGGAGACCCAGTACTTC. Translated: CSVGWRETQYF.

In its sample, this clonotype was seen many times. This sequence joins TRBV18 and TRBJ2-5; TRBD1 matches at 8 bases. From germline, CDR1 is KGHSH and CDR2 LQKENI. This CDR3 is built from 14 residues. Trimming took 0 bases from V and 5 from J; bases not matched to a gene: 2. Written as DNA, the CDR3 is TGTGCCAGCTCACCACCCTGGACAGGGGAGACCCAGTACTTC. It translates to CASSPPWTGETQYF.

This clonotype was detected ten times or more. CDR3 nucleotide sequence: TGTGCCAGCAGCCGGGACCCGCGAGATACGCAGTATTTT. Translated: CASSRDPRDTQYF. The chain carries TRBV11-2 and TRBJ2-3; D is possibly TRBD1 or TRBD2 (5 bases each). Trimming left V 5 bases short and J 5 bases short, with 11 bases between. Germline V lookup: CDR1 SGHAT, CDR2 FQNNGV. This CDR3 comprises 13 residues.

This clonotype was observed a handful of times. The chain uses TRBV6-5 and TRBJ2-7; TRBD2 agrees at 9 bases. The germline V gene has CDR1 MNHEY and CDR2 SVGAGI. Trimming at V came to 0 bases and at J to 4 bases, leaving 10 bases not matched to a gene. The CDR3 covers 17 residues. The CDR3 loop reads CASSYSSGRSGSYEQYF. In nucleotides, the CDR3 is TGTGCCAGCAGTTACTCTAGCGGGAGATCAGGATCATACGAGCAGTACTTC.

This clonotype was seen many times. The chain links TRBV19 to TRBJ2-7; no clear D. The CDR3 runs 15 residues. Between the trimmed V and J ends, which lost 4 bases and 2 bases, there was a span of 15 bases. Looked up from germline, CDR1 is LNHDA and CDR2 is SQIVND (reference sequence). The CDR3 is CASSTAGPYTYEQYF. CDR3 DNA: TGTGCCAGTAGTACCGCAGGACCATATACCTACGAGCAGTACTTC.

Concerning this clonotype itself: A read error may explain this, as a much larger clone is one base away. The V gene is TRBV7-9, the J gene TRBJ2-1, with D possibly matching TRBD1 (6 bases). Germline-derived CDR1 and CDR2 are SEHNR and FQNEAQ (reference sequence). The CDR3 totals 16 residues. Trimming left V 4 bases short and J 2 bases short, with 15 bases between. The CDR3 sequence is CASSSKQGETYNEQFF. CDR3 sequence (DNA): TGTGCCAGCAGCTCGAAACAGGGAGAGACCTACAATGAGCAGTTCTTC.

This clonotype was recorded at least ten times. The J gene is TRBJ1-2, the V gene TRBV10-2, with D perhaps matching TRBD1 (6 bases). Germline V gives CDR1 WSHSY, CDR2 SAAADI. Between the trimmed V and J ends, which lost 0 bases and 5 bases, there was a span of 13 bases. The CDR3 is 15 amino acids. CDR3 region: CASSESAGRGYGYTF. The DNA of the CDR3 is TGCGCCAGCAGTGAGTCTGCAGGGAGGGGGTATGGCTACACCTTC.

This clonotype was seen many times. V usage is TRBV20-1 and J usage is TRBJ2-3, with D possibly called TRBD1 or TRBD2 (5 bases each). The V gene lost 5 bases and the J gene lost 4 bases, with 19 bases spanning the gap. Germline CDR1 DFQATT, CDR2 SNEGSKA (reference sequence). CDR3 length equals 15 residues. For the CDR3, the DNA is TGCAGTGCTGGTGAACCGGGACGGTTCTCAGATACGCAGTATTTT. Translation: CSAGEPGRFSDTQYF.

The rearrangement links TRBV19 to TRBJ1-6, with 9 bases fitting TRBD1. This CDR3 comprises 15 residues. Germline V gene lookup returns CDR1 LNHDA and CDR2 SQIVND (reference sequence). The V segment lost 5 bases and the J segment 13 bases; nucleotides outside the gene matches: 12. CDR3 protein: CASSAAGTGSSPLHF. DNA for the CDR3: TGTGCCAGTAGTGCCGCCGGGACAGGGAGTTCGCCCCTCCACTTT.

This chain joins TRBV19 and TRBJ1-3, with a tentative D call TRBD1 (5 bases). Per germline, CDR1 LNHDA and CDR2 SQIVND (reference sequence). The CDR3 consists of 18 residues. V lost 6 bases to trimming and J lost 0 bases, with 21 bases between them. This CDR3 is CASSKPRDGSSSGNTIYF. For the CDR3, the DNA is TGTGCCAGTAGCAAACCTCGGGACGGTTCGAGCTCTGGAAACACCATATATTTT.

This clonotype was observed at least ten times. The chain combines TRBV28 with TRBJ1-5; D is perhaps TRBD1 (6 bases). This CDR3 has 13 residues. The germline V gene encodes CDR1 MDHEN and CDR2 SYDVKM. V lost 6 bases to trimming and J lost 6 bases, with 12 bases between them. The CDR3 DNA is TGTGCCAGCAGGTGGACAGTCTCTCAGCCCCAGCATTTT. It translates to CASRWTVSQPQHF.

This clonotype has a count of ten or more. The rearrangement links TRBV10-3 to TRBJ1-1; D is undetermined. V was cut by 7 bases and J by 5 bases, with 8 bases left in between. Germline V gene lookup returns CDR1 ENHRY and CDR2 SYGVKD. The length of the CDR3 is 11 residues. The CDR3 loop is CAITLATEAFF. DNA for the CDR3: TGTGCCATCACTTTGGCTACTGAAGCTTTCTTT.

The chain links TRBV28 to TRBJ1-4, with TRBD1 matching over 7 bases. This CDR3 contains 13 residues. Germline V gene sequence: CDR1 MDHEN, CDR2 SYDVKM. After removal of 1 base from V and 11 bases from J, the junction contained 4 bases not matched to a gene. CDR3 loop: CASSLSGTVKLFF. The CDR3 bases are TGTGCCAGCAGTTTATCCGGGACAGTCAAACTGTTTTTT. Complete variable domain (other parts from reference TRBV28 and TRBJ1-4): DVKVTQSSRYLVKRTGEKVFLECVQDMDHENMFWYRQDPGLGLRLIYFSYDVKMKEKGDIPEGYSVSREKKERFSLILESASTNQTSMYLCASSLSGTVKLFFGSGTQLSVL.

This clonotype was counted only a few times. This sequence joins TRBV6-1 and TRBJ2-1, with 11 bases identical to TRBD2. After removal of 5 bases from V and 7 bases from J, the junction contained 22 bases not matched to a gene. This CDR3 has 20 residues. CDR1 is MNHNS and CDR2 is SASEGT in the germline V gene. CDR3 in amino acids: CASSRKRGVPLTSGRNEQFF. The DNA of the CDR3 is TGTGCCAGCAGTCGGAAGAGGGGGGTCCCTCTTACTAGCGGGAGAAATGAGCAGTTCTTC.